What follows are 2 T cell receptor beta chains derived from one specimen sequenced in a study of T cells in Graves' hyperthyroidism and ophthalmopathy. What was amplified from RNA transcripts were TCR beta CDR3 regions. A set of HTBI primers served as the primers for a first-round RT-PCR of the TCR CDR3. MiXCR, run by TCRdb on the multiplex PCR reads, gives a single entry per CDR3 protein. The sample shows under 200,000 distinct CDR3 sequences, 9.4% of them seen only once. Sequencing input: blood. The receptors shown here come from a woman in her late teens or twenties with Graves' hyperthyroidism that later progressed to Graves' ophthalmopathy.

The chain links TRBV27 to TRBJ1-1; D uncertain. Germline values: CDR1 MNHEY, CDR2 SMNVEV (reference sequence). The CDR3 has 13 amino acids. V shed 5 bases and J shed 3 bases, with 10 bases lying between them. The CDR3 loop is CASSRITHTEAFF. The CDR3 DNA reads TGTGCCAGCAGTCGGATAACACACACTGAAGCTTTCTTT.

With respect to this clonotype: A much larger clone sits a single nucleotide away, making a read error possible. The chain combines TRBV11-2 with TRBJ2-3, with TRBD2 matching 13 bases. The germline CDR1 and CDR2 sequences are SGHAT and FQNNGV. This CDR3 region has 16 residues. The trim removed 5 bases at V and 4 bases at J, leaving 6 bases unmatched. CDR3: CASSIGTSGDADTQYF. In DNA form, the CDR3 reads TGTGCCAGCAGCATAGGGACTAGCGGGGACGCAGATACGCAGTATTTT.